The 3 T cell receptor beta chains below were found in one sample sequenced in a study of T cell responses to AZD1222 COVID-19 vaccine. Generated by immunoSEQ multiplex PCR, the TCRdb table keeps only in-frame clones and is missing some. Of about 150,000 clones listed, approximately 85% were seen once; the top ten hold roughly 8.7%. Sequenced here: peripheral blood, sampled 28 days after the second dose of the MenACWY control vaccine. The receptors originated from an adult who received the MenACWY meningococcal vaccine as a control.

The chain employs TRBV18 and TRBJ1-1; tentative D call: TRBD1 (5 bases). CDR1 KGHSH and CDR2 LQKENI come from the germline V gene. Trimming pared 3 bases from V and 4 bases from J, leaving 15 bases between. The CDR3 covers 15 residues. CDR3 sequence (DNA): TGTGCCAGCTCACCTGGGGCGGGGCGGAGCACTGAAGCTTTCTTT. Its translation: CASSPGAGRSTEAFF.

In this sample, this clone turned up once. This chain connects TRBV11-2 to TRBJ2-2; 10 nucleotides match TRBD1. Trimming at V came to 4 bases and at J to 0 bases, leaving 5 bases not matched to a gene. This CDR3 is built from 17 residues. In germline, CDR1 is SGHAT, CDR2 FQNNGV. The CDR3 spells CASSSQTGGTNTGELFF. In DNA form, the CDR3 reads TGTGCCAGCAGCTCGCAGACAGGGGGCACGAACACCGGGGAGCTGTTTTTT.

V usage is TRBV28 and J usage is TRBJ2-5; TRBD2 matches at 8 bases. The CDR3 length is 17 residues. Germline values: CDR1 MDHEN, CDR2 SYDVKM. Trimming cost V 3 bases and J 0 bases; bases outside gene matches: 9. The CDR3 bases are TGTGCCAGCAGTTTTAGCCCCCCACTAGCGGACCAAGAGACCCAGTACTTC. Translated, it gives CASSFSPPLADQETQYF.